Below, 28 T cell receptor beta chains from the same sample are listed, as sequenced in a study of T cell repertoires in cytomegalovirus infection. In TCRdb, the reads were re-called with MiXCR into one record per CDR3 protein. The sample holds under 600,000 distinct CDR3 sequences; about 15% are singletons and the top ten take roughly a quarter. Sequencing was performed on CD8+ T cells from PBMCs. The receptor source for this set is a human donor in good health (CMV status not recorded). Some clones in this sample may be carry-over from other donors' samples.

This clonotype was seen repeatedly, ten times or more. This chain connects TRBV6-1 to TRBJ1-1; D not resolved. CDR1 and CDR2 (germline): MNHNS, SASEGT. CDR3 length: 12 amino acids. With 6 bases removed from V and 4 bases from J, the gap between germline ends came to 9 bases. The DNA for the CDR3 is TGTGCCAGCAGCCGGGCTGGCACTGAAGCTTTCTTT. Translation gives CASSRAGTEAFF.

This clonotype was observed a few times. The rearrangement links TRBV7-9 to TRBJ2-3, with D unclear. The V and J ends lost 1 base and 3 bases respectively, with 8 bases between them. This CDR3 comprises 14 residues. Germline assignment: CDR1 SEHNR and CDR2 FQNEAQ (reference sequence). DNA for the CDR3: TGTGCCAGCAGCTTAGTAACCCTGACAGATACGCAGTATTTT. Amino acids: CASSLVTLTDTQYF.

This clonotype has just a few counts. This chain uses TRBV11-2 with TRBJ1-3; D remains unclear. Germline-derived CDR1 and CDR2 are SGHAT and FQNNGV. The ends were cut back, 2 bases at V and 1 base at J, with 12 bases in the middle. The length of the CDR3 is 16 residues. CDR3 in DNA: TGTGCCAGCAGCTTATGGAGAGGCTCATCTGGAAACACCATATATTTT. Translating gives CASSLWRGSSGNTIYF. Drawing the rest from reference TRBV11-2 and TRBJ1-3, the complete variable domain is EAGVAQSPRYKIIEKRQSVAFWCNPISGHATLYWYQQILGQGPKLLIQFQNNGVVDDSQLPKDRFSAERLKGVDSTLKIQPAKLEDSAVYLCASSLWRGSSGNTIYFGEGSWLTVV.

As regards this clonotype: A read error may be the cause here, since a much bigger clone is one base away. This rearrangement joins TRBV12-3 or TRBV12-4 to TRBJ2-1; 8 nucleotides line up with TRBD2. The CDR3 length is 14 residues. Trimming cost V 3 bases and J 7 bases; bases outside gene matches: 5. This CDR3 is CASSFFSGMNEQFF. The CDR3 DNA reads as TGTGCCAGCAGTTTCTTTAGCGGGATGAATGAGCAGTTCTTC.

Many counts were recorded for this clonotype. The chain recombines TRBV7-3 with TRBJ2-1; 10 nucleotides agree with TRBD2. Germline CDR1 is SGHTA and CDR2 is FQGTGA. The CDR3 is 15 residues long. V trimming: 5 bases; J trimming: 10 bases; junction bases outside the gene matches: 11. CDR3 protein: CASSPGLAAVYEQFF. The CDR3 nucleotides are TGTGCCAGCAGCCCCGGACTAGCGGCCGTTTACGAGCAGTTCTTC.

The V call is TRBV5-1, the J call TRBJ2-3; D remains ambiguous. Trimming took 0 bases from V and 0 from J, leaving 8 bases between them. This CDR3 is built from 15 residues. CDR1 SGHRS and CDR2 YFSETQ come from the germline V gene. This CDR3 reads CASSLASDSTDTQYF. For the CDR3, the DNA is TGCGCCAGCAGCTTGGCAAGTGACAGCACAGATACGCAGTATTTT.

This clonotype was found many times. The chain uses TRBV27 and TRBJ2-7, with D possibly TRBD2 on 5 matching bases. The germline V and J ends were trimmed by 6 bases and 0 bases, with 9 bases remaining between them. This CDR3 has 13 residues. Germline CDR1 is MNHEY and CDR2 is SMNVEV (reference sequence). In nucleotides, the CDR3 is TGTGCCAGCAGACTTACTAGCTCCTACGAGCAGTACTTC. Its protein product is CASRLTSSYEQYF.

This clonotype was seen repeatedly, ten times or more. The CDR3 sequence: CASGIEQGPSSGANVLTF. The DNA of the CDR3 is TGTGCTAGTGGTATCGAACAGGGGCCCAGCTCTGGGGCCAACGTCCTGACTTTC. The genes are TRBV12-5 and TRBJ2-6; the match to TRBD1 covers 7 bases. Per germline, CDR1 LGHNT and CDR2 FRNRAP. Losses at the gene ends were 5 bases for V and 0 bases for J; bases not matched to a gene: 10. The CDR3 extends over 18 amino acids.

This clonotype occurred many times. The V call is TRBV7-8, the J call TRBJ2-5; D unresolved. Germline-derived CDR1 and CDR2 are SGHVS and FQNEAQ. V lost 3 bases, J lost 2 bases, and 19 bases lay in between. There are 17 residues in the CDR3. CDR3 nucleotides: TGTGCCAGCAGCTTTACAATCCCTCCAACCTCACAAGAGACCCAGTACTTC. Translation: CASSFTIPPTSQETQYF. The full variable domain, in which reference TRBV7-8 and TRBJ2-5 provide the parts outside the CDR3, is GAGVSQSPRYKVAKRGQDVALRCDPISGHVSLFWYQQALGQGPEFLTYFQNEAQLDKSGLPSDRFFAERPEGSVSTLKIQRTQQEDSAVYLCASSFTIPPTSQETQYFGPGTRLLVL.

The chain has TRBV19 and TRBJ2-1, with a possible D match to TRBD1 (5 bases). The germline CDR1 and CDR2 sequences are LNHDA and SQIVND (reference sequence). There are 15 residues in the CDR3. V lost 6 bases, J lost 5 bases, and 17 bases lay in between. CDR3 loop: CASRGPGRVHNEQFF. CDR3 sequence (DNA): TGTGCCAGTAGGGGGCCCGGCAGGGTCCACAATGAGCAGTTCTTC.

This clonotype came up many times. The V and J genes are TRBV12-3 or TRBV12-4 and TRBJ2-7, with 9 bases identical to TRBD1. The CDR3 runs to 15 residues. V shed 1 base and J 7 bases; nucleotides not matched to a gene: 8. This CDR3 is CASSLGETGGREQYF. For the CDR3, the DNA is TGTGCCAGCAGTTTAGGGGAGACAGGGGGGAGGGAGCAGTACTTC.

This clonotype was counted between two and nine times. The V call is TRBV9, the J call TRBJ1-4; D ambiguous. The V gene's germline CDR1 is SGDLS and CDR2 YYNGEE. CDR3 length: 13 amino acids. The V gene lost 3 bases and the J gene lost 4 bases, with 7 bases spanning the gap. CDR3 amino acids: CASSGLSNEKLFF. In DNA, the CDR3 is TGTGCCAGCAGCGGACTTAGTAATGAAAAACTGTTTTTT.

The sample holds many counts of this clonotype. The rearrangement links TRBV7-9 to TRBJ2-3; TRBD1 matches 7 bases. The trim removed 5 bases at V and 4 bases at J, leaving 6 bases unmatched. Germline CDR1 is SEHNR and CDR2 is FQNEAQ (reference sequence). The CDR3 consists of 14 residues. CDR3 in DNA: TGTGCCAGCAGCCCCGCAGGGGGTCCAGATACGCAGTATTTT. This translates into CASSPAGGPDTQYF.

Many counts were recorded for this clonotype. The CDR3 here is CASSSTSSGELFF. The CDR3 DNA follows: TGTGCCAGCAGCTCGACTAGTTCCGGGGAGCTGTTTTTT. J is TRBJ2-2 and V is TRBV5-4; maybe TRBD2 (6 bases). CDR3 length: 13 amino acids. V lost 3 bases and J 6 bases, leaving 9 bases between the germline ends. Germline assignment: CDR1 SGHNT and CDR2 YYREEE (reference sequence). Full variable domain (outside the CDR3, taken from reference TRBV5-4 and TRBJ2-2): ETGVTQSPTHLIKTRGQQVTLRCSSQSGHNTVSWYQQALGQGPQFIFQYYREEENGRGNFPPRFSGLQFPNYSSELNVNALELDDSALYLCASSSTSSGELFFGEGSRLTVL.

This clonotype came up a few times. This chain connects TRBV6-6 to TRBJ2-3, with 7 nucleotides matching TRBD2. The CDR3 has 19 amino acids. The V gene end was trimmed by 2 bases and the J gene end by 0 bases; junction bases not matched to a gene: 14. The V gene's germline CDR1 is MNHNY and CDR2 SVGAGI (reference sequence). The CDR3 sequence is CASSYPDGGSDFSTDTQYF. The CDR3, as DNA: TGTGCCAGCAGTTACCCGGATGGCGGGAGCGACTTTAGCACAGATACGCAGTATTTT.

This clonotype was seen more than once but under ten times. The chain couples TRBV20-1 to TRBJ2-1; 7 nucleotides match TRBD2. J was trimmed by 0 bases and V by 3 bases; bases with no gene match: 8. Germline V gives CDR1 DFQATT, CDR2 SNEGSKA (reference sequence). The CDR3 covers 16 residues. CDR3 residues: CSASGLVGSSYNEQFF. CDR3 in DNA: TGCAGTGCTAGCGGACTAGTGGGAAGCTCCTACAATGAGCAGTTCTTC.

This clonotype was observed at least ten times. This sequence joins TRBV19 and TRBJ2-1; 7 bases line up with TRBD2. Germline CDR1 LNHDA, CDR2 SQIVND (reference sequence). CDR3 length: 14 residues. CDR3 in amino acids: CAAESGDPYNEQFF. CDR3 DNA sequence: TGTGCAGCCGAGAGCGGGGACCCTTACAATGAGCAGTTCTTC.

The sample holds a few counts of this clonotype. V usage is TRBV7-9 and J usage is TRBJ2-6; 7 nucleotides align to TRBD1. Unmatched junction bases numbered 6, after V lost 4 bases and J lost 3 bases. The germline V gene encodes CDR1 SEHNR and CDR2 FQNEAQ (reference sequence). The length of the CDR3 is 16 residues. The CDR3 here is CASSSPTGRGANVLTF. CDR3 sequence (DNA): TGTGCCAGCAGCTCCCCGACAGGGCGTGGGGCCAACGTCCTGACTTTC.

V gene TRBV29-1 combines with J gene TRBJ2-7; no clear D gene. This CDR3 is built from 13 residues. The V gene lost 2 bases and the J gene lost 2 bases, with 10 bases spanning the gap. The germline V gene has CDR1 SQVTM and CDR2 ANQGSEA. CDR3 loop: CSVEQQSPYEQYF. In DNA form, the CDR3 reads TGCAGCGTTGAACAACAGTCACCCTACGAGCAGTACTTC.

A note on this clonotype: A much larger clone lies one base from this, so it may be a read error. The chain employs TRBV6-1 and TRBJ1-1; D gene unclear. Trimming cost V 4 bases and J 4 bases, with 13 bases left between them. There are 14 residues in the CDR3. Germline CDR1 and CDR2: MNHNS and SASEGT. The CDR3 DNA is TGTGCCAGCAGTGGGTCGGGAGCCGGCACTGAAGCTTTCTTT. Amino acid sequence: CASSGSGAGTEAFF.

About this clonotype itself: A much larger clone differs from this one at a single base, so this may be a read error. This chain joins TRBV12-3 or TRBV12-4 and TRBJ2-3; 13 positions agree with TRBD2. This CDR3 is built from 15 residues. CDR3 region: CASSRTSGGGDAQYF. CDR3 in DNA: TGTGCCAGCAGTAGGACTAGCGGGGGAGGAGATGCGCAGTATTTT.

The chain couples TRBV27 to TRBJ1-2; tentative D call: TRBD1 (5 bases). The V gene's germline CDR1 is MNHEY and CDR2 SMNVEV (reference sequence). With 7 bases removed from V and 8 bases from J, the gap between germline ends came to 14 bases. The CDR3 has 12 residues. The DNA of the CDR3 is TGTGCCAGCACCGGGGGGGGAGGGGGCTACACCTTC. This translates into CASTGGGGGYTF.

In regard to this clonotype: In this CDR3 the conserved last residue, phenylalanine or tryptophan, is missing, so a read error is likely. This chain joins TRBV6-2 or TRBV6-3 and TRBJ2-7, with unresolved D. The germline V gene encodes CDR1 MNHEY and CDR2 SVGEGT. The CDR3 spans 13 residues. Trimming stripped 6 bases from V and 1 base from J, with 10 bases between. The CDR3 loop reads CASSVRGSYEQYL. The CDR3 DNA reads TGTGCCAGCAGCGTAAGAGGATCCTACGAGCAGTACTTA.

At least ten counts were recorded for this clonotype. This sequence joins TRBV7-8 and TRBJ2-7; 7 bases map to TRBD2. The length of the CDR3 is 15 residues. The ends lost 1 base at V and 5 bases at J; junction bases unmatched: 8. Germline-derived CDR1 and CDR2 are SGHVS and FQNEAQ. The CDR3 bases are TGTGCCAGCAGCTTAGGGGGGGGTTCGGTGGACGAGCAGTACTTC. It yields the protein CASSLGGGSVDEQYF.

This clonotype was seen more than once but under ten times. The chain is built from TRBV27 and TRBJ2-3; 11 nucleotides agree with TRBD2. J lost 6 bases, V lost 1 base, and 6 bases had no gene match. The CDR3 covers 16 residues. Germline CDR1 reads MNHEY; CDR2 reads SMNVEV (reference sequence). DNA of the CDR3: TGTGCCAGCAGTTTATTTAGCGGGAGGGCCCTGGATACGCAGTATTTT. Protein sequence: CASSLFSGRALDTQYF.

CDR3 region: CASSLAQEADNEQFF. CDR3 DNA sequence: TGTGCCAGCAGCTTAGCGCAGGAGGCTGACAATGAGCAGTTCTTC. The chain recombines TRBV7-6 with TRBJ2-1, with TRBD2 as a possible D gene (5 bases). The V end lost 0 bases, the J end lost 5 bases, and 11 bases lay between the germline ends. The CDR3 is 15 amino acids. CDR1 SGHVS and CDR2 FNYEAQ come from the germline V gene.

This clonotype has more than one count but fewer than ten. This rearrangement joins TRBV5-1 to TRBJ2-7; tentative D call: TRBD2 (6 bases). This CDR3 has 15 amino acids. Germline CDR1 reads SGHRS; CDR2 reads YFSETQ. Deletions cut 0 bases from V and 6 bases from J, with 16 bases between. This CDR3 reads CASSLVTGGRIEQYF. The CDR3 nucleotides read TGCGCCAGCAGCTTGGTTACCGGGGGAAGAATCGAGCAGTACTTC.

This clonotype was picked up a small number of times. This sequence joins TRBV30 and TRBJ1-1; D may be TRBD1 (5 bases). CDR1 is GTSNPN and CDR2 is SVGIG in the germline V gene (reference sequence). The CDR3 spans 12 residues. V lost 1 base and J 8 bases, leaving 11 bases between the germline ends. CDR3 amino acids: CAWSEGSSEAFF. The CDR3 bases are TGTGCCTGGAGTGAGGGGTCATCAGAAGCTTTCTTT.